This T cell receptor (beta chain) was found in a study of T cell changes during pregnancy in multiple sclerosis. This clone was recorded only once. The protocol was immunoSEQ multiplex PCR, while the TCRdb copy is restricted to in-frame clones and leaves out a portion. The sample includes about 50,000 clones, approximately 90% of them seen just once. This sequence originates from a female donor with multiple sclerosis, enrolled in a pregnancy study. Sequencing was performed on CD4+ T cells from peripheral blood mononuclear cells, taken before pregnancy.

The CDR3 sequence is CASSLQGYTEAFF. CDR3 DNA sequence: TGTGCCAGCAGCTTACAGGGGTACACTGAAGCTTTCTTT. V usage is TRBV7-8 and J usage is TRBJ1-1; D is perhaps TRBD1 (6 bases). This CDR3 region has 13 residues. Per germline, CDR1 SGHVS and CDR2 FQNEAQ. V gave up 2 bases and J gave up 3 bases, with 7 bases separating them. Based on the CDR3 plus reference TRBV7-8 and TRBJ1-1, the full variable domain is GAGVSQSPRYKVAKRGQDVALRCDPISGHVSLFWYQQALGQGPEFLTYFQNEAQLDKSGLPSDRFFAERPEGSVSTLKIQRTQQEDSAVYLCASSLQGYTEAFFGQGTRLTVV.